This T cell receptor beta chain appears in the sequencing data of a study of vaccination and CD4 T cells after COVID-19. In germline, CDR1 is SGHAT, CDR2 FQNNGV. V lost 3 bases and J lost 3, with 9 bases in between. The CDR3 has 13 amino acids. Sequencing of DNA taken from cultured CD4+ T cells relied on the Oncomine TCR Beta short-read assay. Via MiXCR, TCRdb re-called the PCR reads, giving one row per CDR3 protein. The data hold about 6,900 distinct CDR3 sequences, with 24% observed a single time. As to this clonotype: Its antigen is as yet unknown.

Treatment specified: approximately nine-day PBMC culture with coronavirus spike peptide pools or control peptides (ViraFEST assay). Gathering of the CD4+ T cells, from the unexposed donor, took place before the COVID-19 pandemic (2011-2018). This clonotype was sampled from a human donor in good health. The rearrangement links TRBV11-2 to TRBJ2-7, with D unresolved. The sequencing sample was made of CD4+ T cells from blood, cultured in vitro. CDR3 nucleotide sequence: TGTGCCAGCAGCTTCAATTGGGACTACGAGCAGTACTTC. It translates to CASSFNWDYEQYF.